The next 17 T cell receptor beta chains were all read from a single sample in a study of OX40 agonist ivuxolimab in advanced cancers. The repertoire was sequenced with immunoSEQ multiplex PCR; TCRdb's copy has only in-frame clones and lacks some. The sample has 71,000 or so clones; around 86% are singletons. Specimen: CD4+ or CD8+ T cells sorted from blood, collected in a trial of the OX40 agonist ivuxolimab. The receptors come from an adult with an advanced solid tumor such as melanoma, head and neck, liver or kidney cancer.

This chain uses TRBV11-2 with TRBJ2-7, with TRBD1 matching 9 bases. This CDR3 has 15 residues. The V segment lost 3 bases and the J segment 0 bases; nucleotides outside the gene matches: 3. Germline V gene sequence: CDR1 SGHAT, CDR2 FQNNGV. The CDR3 region has the DNA TGTGCCAGCAGCTTGAACAGGGGGCCCTCCTACGAGCAGTACTTC. Amino acid sequence: CASSLNRGPSYEQYF.

The chain links TRBV7-2 to TRBJ2-3; 9 bases agree with TRBD2. J was trimmed by 1 base and V by 1 base; bases with no gene match: 6. The CDR3 has 17 amino acids. The germline gives CDR1 SGHTA, CDR2 FQGNSA. CDR3: CASSLVSAGGGTDTQYF. CDR3 DNA: TGTGCCAGCAGCTTAGTCTCAGCGGGAGGAGGCACAGATACGCAGTATTTT.

The chain has TRBV5-6 and TRBJ1-1; tentatively, D is TRBD1 (6 bases). The CDR3 has 15 amino acids. The germline gives CDR1 SGHDT, CDR2 YYEEEE. Trimming cost V 3 bases and J 5 bases, with 17 bases left between them. The CDR3 DNA follows: TGTGCCAGCAGCTCCGCTATAACAGGGACGACTGAAGCTTTCTTT. It is translated as CASSSAITGTTEAFF.

The chain employs TRBV9 and TRBJ2-1; possibly TRBD2 for D (6 bases). The germline V and J ends were trimmed by 4 bases and 7 bases, with 15 bases remaining between them. Per the germline V gene, CDR1 is SGDLS and CDR2 is YYNGEE. This CDR3 region has 14 residues. In nucleotides, the CDR3 is TGTGCCAGCAGCCCCCTTCGGGGGAGTAATGAGCAGTTCTTC. Protein sequence: CASSPLRGSNEQFF.

CDR3 region: CSARGSQPQHF. In nucleotides, the CDR3 is TGCAGTGCTAGGGGGAGCCAGCCCCAGCATTTT. The genes are TRBV20-1 and TRBJ1-5; D call uncertain. CDR1 is DFQATT and CDR2 is SNEGSKA in the germline V gene (reference sequence). With 3 bases removed from V and 7 bases from J, the gap between germline ends came to 7 bases. The CDR3 has 11 amino acids.

The V call is TRBV9, the J call TRBJ2-3; D is perhaps TRBD1 or TRBD2 (5 bases each). The CDR3 spans 14 residues. Trimming pared 4 bases from V and 1 base from J, leaving 10 bases between. CDR1 and CDR2 from the germline V gene are SGDLS and YYNGEE. The CDR3 is CASSLVGGTDTQYF. The CDR3, as DNA: TGTGCCAGCAGCTTGGTGGGGGGCACAGATACGCAGTATTTT.

The genes are TRBV30 and TRBJ1-1, with 7 bases identical to TRBD1. This CDR3 comprises 15 residues. The V and J ends lost 3 bases and 3 bases, in that order; junction bases with no gene match: 10. Per germline, CDR1 GTSNPN and CDR2 SVGIG (reference sequence). CDR3 sequence: CAWRLRGGKHTEAFF. The DNA for the CDR3 is TGTGCCTGGAGGCTCAGGGGGGGAAAACACACTGAAGCTTTCTTT.

The V and J genes are TRBV28 and TRBJ1-1; perhaps TRBD1 as D (5 bases). Germline V lookup: CDR1 MDHEN, CDR2 SYDVKM. The CDR3 spans 15 residues. V was pared by 5 bases and J by 1 base, with 14 bases between. The CDR3 bases are TGTGCCAGCAGTCCCTCCGGGACCGCGAACACTGAAGCTTTCTTT. Its protein is CASSPSGTANTEAFF.

V usage is TRBV2 and J usage is TRBJ2-3; D unresolved. This CDR3 comprises 13 residues. V dropped 5 bases and J dropped 2 bases, with 8 bases sitting between them. Germline V gives CDR1 SNHLY, CDR2 FYNNEI. In nucleotides, the CDR3 is TGTGCCAGCAGTCCAGAAAACACAGATACGCAGTATTTT. Residues: CASSPENTDTQYF.

The chain is built from TRBV5-4 and TRBJ2-7; D may match TRBD1 or TRBD2 (5 bases each). Trimming took off 4 bases at V and 0 bases at J, with 14 bases between the two ends. Germline assignment: CDR1 SGHNT and CDR2 YYREEE (reference sequence). The CDR3 sequence is 15 residues long. CDR3 in amino acids: CASSRPGTGSYEQYF. Written as DNA, the CDR3 is TGTGCCAGCAGCCGCCCCGGGACCGGCTCCTACGAGCAGTACTTC. Full variable domain (rest looked up from reference TRBV5-4 and TRBJ2-7): ETGVTQSPTHLIKTRGQQVTLRCSSQSGHNTVSWYQQALGQGPQFIFQYYREEENGRGNFPPRFSGLQFPNYSSELNVNALELDDSALYLCASSRPGTGSYEQYFGPGTRLTVT.

The chain carries TRBV18 and TRBJ1-2; 9 bases agree with TRBD1. Germline V gene data show CDR1 as KGHSH and CDR2 as LQKENI. The junction had 7 bases not matched to a gene; V was cut back by 3 bases and J by 8 bases. This CDR3 is 14 amino acids long. CDR3 nucleotides: TGTGCCAGCTCACCGCCTGGGACAGGGCTCGGCTACACCTTC. Translating it yields CASSPPGTGLGYTF.

As concerns this clone: The sample holds other DNA sequences that translate to the same CDR3. This chain links TRBV5-4 with TRBJ2-3, with 11 positions matching TRBD2. The germline V gene encodes CDR1 SGHNT and CDR2 YYREEE (reference sequence). The CDR3 is 15 residues long. V shed 4 bases and J 6 bases; nucleotides not matched to a gene: 7. CDR3 in DNA: TGTGCCAGCAGCCCCGGACTAGCGGGTCGGGATACGCAGTATTTT. It is translated as CASSPGLAGRDTQYF.

The chain employs TRBV15 and TRBJ1-5, with D uncertain. Germline-derived CDR1 and CDR2 are LNHNV and YYDKDF (reference sequence). CDR3 size: 16 residues. Trimming took 1 base from V and 7 from J, leaving 17 bases between them. The CDR3 nucleotides are TGTGCCACCAGCAGAGTTAAAATCGAGAGGGCCCAGCCCCAGCATTTT. The encoded protein is CATSRVKIERAQPQHF.

The chain combines TRBV27 with TRBJ2-7; maybe TRBD1 (6 bases). This CDR3 region has 15 residues. V was shortened by 0 bases and J by 2 bases, with 11 bases between the two germline ends. Germline V gives CDR1 MNHEY, CDR2 SMNVEV (reference sequence). CDR3 coding DNA: TGTGCCAGCAGTTTATCGTCCAGGGGAGCCTACGAGCAGTACTTC. Protein product: CASSLSSRGAYEQYF.

The chain links TRBV5-1 to TRBJ2-7; D is undetermined. CDR1 and CDR2 (germline): SGHRS, YFSETQ. Trimming shortened V by 4 bases and J by 3 bases, and 29 bases separated the two germline ends. The CDR3 is made up of 19 amino acids. For the CDR3, the DNA is TGCGCCAGCAGCAAGACGGGTACCCGAGAGAAGACACTAATCTACGAGCAGTACTTC. Encoded protein: CASSKTGTREKTLIYEQYF.

The chain combines TRBV9 with TRBJ2-2; D unresolved. The CDR3 is 14 residues long. Germline V gene lookup returns CDR1 SGDLS and CDR2 YYNGEE. V gave up 3 bases and J gave up 1 base, with 7 bases separating them. CDR3 nucleotide sequence: TGTGCCAGCAGCGCACGTTGGAACACCGGGGAGCTGTTTTTT. Its protein product is CASSARWNTGELFF.

CDR3 sequence reads: CASSLRTGGVTEAFF. The CDR3 nucleotides are TGTGCCAGCAGCCTTCGGACAGGGGGGGTCACTGAAGCTTTCTTT. This chain connects TRBV5-4 to TRBJ1-1; 10 bases agree with TRBD1. The CDR3 covers 15 residues. Looked up from germline, CDR1 is SGHNT and CDR2 is YYREEE (reference sequence). V gave up 4 bases and J gave up 4 bases; unmatched junction bases: 7.